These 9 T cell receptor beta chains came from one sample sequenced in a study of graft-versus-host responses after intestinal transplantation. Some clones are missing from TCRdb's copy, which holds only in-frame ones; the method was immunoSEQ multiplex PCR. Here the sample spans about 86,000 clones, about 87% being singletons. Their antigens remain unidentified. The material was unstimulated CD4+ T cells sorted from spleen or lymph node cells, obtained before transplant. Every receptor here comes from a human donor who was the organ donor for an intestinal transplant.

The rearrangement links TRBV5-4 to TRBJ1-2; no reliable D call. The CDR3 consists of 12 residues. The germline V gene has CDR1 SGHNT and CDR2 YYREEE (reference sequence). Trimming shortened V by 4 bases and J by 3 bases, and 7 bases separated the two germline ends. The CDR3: CASSSAHYGYTF. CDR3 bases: TGTGCCAGCAGCAGCGCTCACTATGGCTACACCTTC.

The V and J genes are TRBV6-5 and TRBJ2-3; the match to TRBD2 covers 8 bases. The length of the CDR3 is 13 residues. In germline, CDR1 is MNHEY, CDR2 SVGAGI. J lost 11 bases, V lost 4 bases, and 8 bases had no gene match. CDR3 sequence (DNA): TGTGCCAGCAGTTCGCATAGCGGGACGGGGCAGTATTTT. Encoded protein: CASSSHSGTGQYF.

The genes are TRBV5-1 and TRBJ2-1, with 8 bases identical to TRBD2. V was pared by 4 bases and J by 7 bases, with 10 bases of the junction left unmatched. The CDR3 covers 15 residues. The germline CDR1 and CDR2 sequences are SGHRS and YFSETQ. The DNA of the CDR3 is TGCGCCAGCAGCCAGACCTCGGGGGGGCGGAATGAGCAGTTCTTC. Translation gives CASSQTSGGRNEQFF.

In DNA form, the CDR3 reads TGTGCCAGCTCGCAGAACTGGCGGGGACTTACCTACGAGCAGTACTTC. Protein: CASSQNWRGLTYEQYF. The chain couples TRBV18 to TRBJ2-7; a weak D match, TRBD2 (6 bases). V was trimmed by 6 bases and J by 2 bases, leaving 20 bases between them. Germline CDR1 is KGHSH and CDR2 is LQKENI. The CDR3 has 16 residues.

In DNA form, the CDR3 reads TGTGCCACCAGCAGAGAGGGCTTCCGGAAATTGAACACTGAAGCTTTCTTT. This codes for CATSREGFRKLNTEAFF. The chain carries TRBV15 and TRBJ1-1, with D uncertain. CDR1 is LNHNV, CDR2 YYDKDF, per germline (reference sequence). The CDR3 has 17 amino acids. Trimming removed 0 bases from V and 0 bases from J, with 14 bases in between.

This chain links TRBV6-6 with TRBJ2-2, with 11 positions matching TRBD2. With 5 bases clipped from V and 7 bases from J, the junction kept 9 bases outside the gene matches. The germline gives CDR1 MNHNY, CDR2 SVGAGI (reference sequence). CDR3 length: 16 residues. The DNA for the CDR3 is TGTGCCAGCAGTCCTCTAGCGGGAGGCCCGAACGGGGAGCTGTTTTTT. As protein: CASSPLAGGPNGELFF.

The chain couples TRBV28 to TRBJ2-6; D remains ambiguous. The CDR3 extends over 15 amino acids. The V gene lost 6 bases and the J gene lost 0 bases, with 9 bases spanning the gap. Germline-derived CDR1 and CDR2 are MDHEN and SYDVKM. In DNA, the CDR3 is TGTGCCAGCAGCCATGGGCGCTCTGGGGCCAACGTCCTGACTTTC. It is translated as CASSHGRSGANVLTF. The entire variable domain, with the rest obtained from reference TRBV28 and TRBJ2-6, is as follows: DVKVTQSSRYLVKRTGEKVFLECVQDMDHENMFWYRQDPGLGLRLIYFSYDVKMKEKGDIPEGYSVSREKKERFSLILESASTNQTSMYLCASSHGRSGANVLTFGAGSRLTVL.

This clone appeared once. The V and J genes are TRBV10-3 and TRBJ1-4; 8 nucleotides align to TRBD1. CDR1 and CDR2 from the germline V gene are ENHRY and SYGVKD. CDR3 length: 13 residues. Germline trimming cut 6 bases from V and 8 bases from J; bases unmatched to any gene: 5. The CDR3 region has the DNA TGTGCCATCAGGGGGCAGGGGGCCGAAAAACTGTTTTTT. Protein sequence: CAIRGQGAEKLFF.

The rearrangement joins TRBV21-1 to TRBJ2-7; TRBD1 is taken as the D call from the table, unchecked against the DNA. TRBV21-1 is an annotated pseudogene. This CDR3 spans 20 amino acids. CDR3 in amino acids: CASITCGGQGLLGGPYEQYF. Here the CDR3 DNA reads TGTGCCAGCATCACTTGCGGGGGACAGGGATTACTAGGGGGGCCCTACGAGCAGTACTTC.